The source of this T cell receptor beta chain is a study of low-dose radiotherapy and immunotherapy resistance in tumors. At the level of the study: While receiving nivolumab 240 mg every two weeks, patients also received ipilimumab 1 mg/kg every six weeks, both intravenously. Cyclophosphamide went in intravenously at 200 mg/m2 every two weeks, one day before radiation and immunotherapy.

This clonotype appeared many times. This CDR3 spans 13 amino acids. Germline CDR1 reads SGHRS; CDR2 reads YFSETQ. The V gene lost 0 bases and the J gene lost 6 bases, with 6 bases spanning the gap. TRAV and TRBV primers primed cDNA for both TCRalpha and TCRbeta. With a V-primer adapter and a constant-region primer, TCRs were amplified for roughly 20 PCR cycles. Amplifying the isolated mRNA was done by in vitro transcription. TCRdb re-analysed the reads in MiXCR, keeping a single row per CDR3 protein. This repertoire shows about 84,000 distinct CDR3 sequences, over 15% found once; its top ten account for approximately 1.5%. Regarding time point: after trial treatment. Described treatment: LDRT plus nivolumab, ipilimumab, low-dose cyclophosphamide and aspirin (RACIN trial). Donors received a regimen that comprised nivolumab, ipilimumab, aspirin, low-dose cyclophosphamide and low-dose radiotherapy.

The clonotype comes from a male donor with prostate cancer. The sequenced sample was PBMCs, obtained after low-dose radiotherapy plus immunotherapy. The chain couples TRBV5-1 to TRBJ2-2; no clear D. The CDR3 DNA is TGCGCCAGCAGCTTGGGTTCCTCCGGGGAGCTGTTTTTT. Encoded protein: CASSLGSSGELFF.